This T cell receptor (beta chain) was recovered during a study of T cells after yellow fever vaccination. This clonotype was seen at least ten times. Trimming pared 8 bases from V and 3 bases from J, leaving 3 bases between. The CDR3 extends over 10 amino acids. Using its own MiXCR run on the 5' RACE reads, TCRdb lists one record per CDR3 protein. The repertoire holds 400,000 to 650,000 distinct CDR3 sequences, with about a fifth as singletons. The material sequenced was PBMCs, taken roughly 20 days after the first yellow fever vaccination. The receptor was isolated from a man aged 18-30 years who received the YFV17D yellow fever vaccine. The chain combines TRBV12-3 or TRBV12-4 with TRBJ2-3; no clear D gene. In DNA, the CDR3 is TGTGCCAGCGGGACAGATACGCAGTATTTT. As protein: CASGTDTQYF.